This TCR beta chain was sequenced in a study of blood T cell repertoires in COVID-19 (dated by TCRdb to 2018 to 2021). Background for the entire study: Samples from collaborators originated in the United States, Italy and Spain and spanned both the acute and convalescent phases of COVID-19. The material from the prospective study consisted of cDNA or gDNA derived from T cells, B-cell-depleted T cells, or PBMCs. Deeply sampled blood TCRbeta repertoires from subjects exposed to, actively infected with, or recovered from COVID-19 were included in the dataset. The repertoires were released in a freely available public database intended as a resource for research on the immune response to SARS-CoV-2. Samples came from the ongoing ImmuneRACE study (first 160 participants) plus 1,254 subjects from 6 global collaborators. Nearly every sample came with metadata listing a de-identified subject ID, COVID-19 status, age in years and sex. Where available, HLA class I and class II types were obtained from metadata supplied by the sample provider rather than from assay-based typing. Results and caveats for the whole study, not just this receptor: The quantity of clinical and demographic metadata differed by source and by participant and was supplied without curation.

A remark on this clone: Its target antigen remains unknown. No base quality information exists; no much larger clone differs at one position.

From its cysteine to its phenylalanine, the CDR3 spans 15 amino acids. The DNA shown is the 45-base CDR3, in frame from base 1. Compared with germline, V lacks 2 bases and J lacks 2 bases; bases without a gene match: 3. CDR1 MNHEY and CDR2 SVGEGT were looked up in the germline V gene. TCRbeta CDR3 regions were amplified from genomic DNA by means of the immunoSEQ Assay, a bias-controlled multiplex PCR. On the authors' methods: Nucleated cell counts per sample were estimated from amplification of reference gene primers within the assay. Sequence reads were collapsed and filtered to measure the absolute abundance of every unique TCRbeta CDR3 rearrangement. For each sample, productive Simpson clonality was calculated as the square root of Simpson's diversity index over productive rearrangements. TCRdb re-hosts the immuneACCESS table, in-frame sequences only. Its copies lack some clones; in the studies checked, an unresolved V gene accounts for under half of them, and the cause for the rest is not known. V and J calls and clone size follow that table, whereas D and trimming were derived from the DNA. Here the sample has 180,000 or so clones; approximately 82% occur a single time. Together, the top ten hold 12% to 15% of the sample.

Enrolling through a virtual design, the prospective study's participants ranged in age from about 18 to 89 years and lived across about two dozen United States geographic areas. To assign participants to cohorts, the prospective study relied on clinical history that participants themselves reported in a screening survey and a study questionnaire. ImmuneRACE Cohort 3 recovered participants were defined by two consecutive negative NP/OP PCR tests, healthcare professional clearance, or symptom resolution. Each participant in the prospective study had whole blood, serum and a nasopharyngeal or oropharyngeal swab collected by mobile phlebotomists. Participants in the prospective study had the option to provide additional blood draws and questionnaires over an approximately 2-month period. Prospective study blood samples were shipped either frozen or at room temperature before DNA extraction.

The V and J segments used are TRBV6-2 or TRBV6-3 and TRBJ2-1; TRBD1 fits 7 bases in the junction. Source material: PBMCs or T cells enriched from blood (not recorded which). This sequence originates from a middle-aged man who had recovered from COVID-19. The CDR3 region has the sequence CASSYPGTAYNEQFF. The DNA reads TGTGCCAGCAGTTACCCCGGGACAGCCTACAATGAGCAGTTCTTC.